Listed below are T cell receptor beta chains from one sample, sequenced in a study of shared clonotypes between healthy human individuals. TCRdb's copy holds only in-frame clones and misses some; the assay was immunoSEQ multiplex PCR. This table holds around 2,100,000 clones, about 95% found once. Sequencing input: naive CD8+ T cells sorted from blood. The receptors stem from a man aged 18-30 years in good health. CDR3s include the opening cysteine and the closing phenylalanine or tryptophan. Fields, in order: J gene, V gene, clone size, D gene, CDR3 DNA, CDR3 protein. The D gene is left open where the match is weak. Expanded clones get a size class; other rows say once, few or many, or leave the size out.

TRBJ2-5 | TRBV7-2 | once | - | TGTGCCAGCAGCTTGTGGGCAGGCCAAGAGACCCAGTACTTC | CASSLWAGQETQYF
TRBJ1-2 | TRBV7-9 | - | TRBD1 | TGTGCCAGCAGCCAGACAGGGGGATCGGATGGCTACACCTTC | CASSQTGGSDGYTF
TRBJ2-3 | TRBV27 | once | - | TGTGCCAGCAGCCCGCTTAGCACAGATACGCAGTATTTT | CASSPLSTDTQYF
TRBJ2-1 | TRBV4-1 | - | - | TGCGCCAGCAGCCCAGGGAGCAGGGATGAGCAGTTCTTC | CASSPGSRDEQFF
TRBJ1-2 | TRBV5-4 | few | - | TGTGCCAGCAGCTTGGAGACAGCAAACTATGGCTACACCTTC | CASSLETANYGYTF
TRBJ1-6 | TRBV28 | - | TRBD1 | TGTGCCAGCAGTTTAGAGTGGGACAGGATGAGCTCCTATAATTCACCCCTCCACTTT | CASSLEWDRMSSYNSPLHF
TRBJ1-1 | TRBV10-2 | - | - | TGCGCCAGCAGTGAGTTGGGGGGACTGAACACTGAAGCTTTCTTT | CASSELGGLNTEAFF
TRBJ1-2 | TRBV15 | - | - | TGTGCCACCAGCAGACCACGGACCTCCTTTACTAACTATGGCTACACCTTC | CATSRPRTSFTNYGYTF
TRBJ2-7 | TRBV9 | - | TRBD2 | TGTGCCAGCAGCCCCTGGGAGGGGACCTACGAGCAGTACTTC | CASSPWEGTYEQYF
TRBJ1-1 | TRBV7-9 | - | - | TGTGCCAGCAGCCTCCCGGGGGAAAGAAACACTGAAGCTTTCTTT | CASSLPGERNTEAFF
TRBJ2-1 | TRBV9 | - | - | TGTGCCAGCAGCGTAGCGGGGGGCCAATCCAATGAGCAGTTCTTC | CASSVAGGQSNEQFF
TRBJ2-2 | TRBV6-5 | - | TRBD1 | TGTGCCAGCAGTTACTCGACAGGGGGCCCCGGGGAGCTGTTTTTT | CASSYSTGGPGELFF
TRBJ2-5 | TRBV13 | - | TRBD2 | TGTGCCAGCAGCCGGAGCGGGAGGGCCTCTGAGACCCAGTACTTC | CASSRSGRASETQYF
TRBJ1-2 | TRBV27 | - | - | TGTGCCAGCAGTTTAAGAGGGTTCGGATATGGCTACACCTTC | CASSLRGFGYGYTF
TRBJ2-1 | TRBV28 | - | TRBD2 | TGTGCCAGCACCGGTGGGGGGGGTTACAATGAGCAGTTCTTC | CASTGGGGYNEQFF
TRBJ1-4 | TRBV11-3 | once | - | TGTGCCAGCACGGGGGATGAAAAACTGTTTTTT | CASTGDEKLFF
TRBJ2-7 | TRBV19 | - | - | TGTGCCAGTAGTTTCCGCGCAGGGTCCTACGAGCAGTACTTC | CASSFRAGSYEQYF
TRBJ2-1 | TRBV27 | - | - | TGTGCCAGCAGTTCCGGGATGAATCGTGAGCAGTTCTTC | CASSSGMNREQFF
TRBJ2-7 | TRBV27 | - | - | TGTGCCAGCAGTTTAACAGGCTACACATCTTACGAGCAGTACTTC | CASSLTGYTSYEQYF
TRBJ2-7 | TRBV28 | - | - | TGTGCCAGCAGTTTCTTAGACCTTCTCGACGAGCAGTACTTC | CASSFLDLLDEQYF
TRBJ1-1 | TRBV30 | - | TRBD1 | TGTGCCTGGGGTTCCGGGACAGTGAACACTGAAGCTTTCTTT | CAWGSGTVNTEAFF
TRBJ2-7 | TRBV7-7 | - | - | TGTGCTAGCAGCTTACGGGAAGCATACGAGCAGTACTTC | CASSLREAYEQYF
TRBJ2-5 | TRBV18 | - | TRBD2 | TGTGCCACCGCTCAGGGAGGGACCGACCAAGAGACCCAGTACTTC | CATAQGGTDQETQYF
TRBJ1-1 | TRBV11-2 | - | - | TGTGCCAGCAGCTTAGATGTCGGGATGAACACTGAAGCTTTCTTT | CASSLDVGMNTEAFF
TRBJ1-6 | TRBV9 | few | - | TGTGCCAGCAGCGTAGAAGGGAGCTCCTATAATTCACCCCTCCACTTT | CASSVEGSSYNSPLHF
TRBJ2-7 | TRBV5-8 | - | - | TGTGCCAGCGAGCCCTCAGGGTACGAGCAGTACTTC | CASEPSGYEQYF
TRBJ2-7 | TRBV7-9 | - | TRBD1 | TGTGCCAGCAGCCCATCGACAGGGACCCCTGGCGAGCAGTACTTC | CASSPSTGTPGEQYF
TRBJ2-5 | TRBV2 | - | TRBD1 | TGTGCCAGCAGTGAAGGGCTACAGGGGCAAGTGGAGACCCAGTACTTC | CASSEGLQGQVETQYF
TRBJ2-6 | TRBV5-1 | - | - | TGCGCCAGCAGCGTCACAGGTGACTCTGGGGCCAACGTCCTGACTTTC | CASSVTGDSGANVLTF
TRBJ1-5 | TRBV29-1 | - | - | TGCAGCGTTGAAGGGACGGATCAGCCCCAGCATTTT | CSVEGTDQPQHF
TRBJ1-5 | TRBV19 | - | - | TGTGCCAGTAATTCCTCTCCCATGGGCAATCAGCCCCAGCATTTT | CASNSSPMGNQPQHF
TRBJ2-7 | TRBV7-9 | - | - | TGTGCCAGCAGCTTAGGGAGGGGCCGGGATAGCGGAAGCTCCTACGAGCAGTACTTC | CASSLGRGRDSGSSYEQYF
TRBJ1-5 | TRBV27 | - | - | TGTGCCAGCAGAATCGGGGGAGCGGGCAATCAGCCCCAGCATTTT | CASRIGGAGNQPQHF
TRBJ1-6 | TRBV6-5 | - | - | TGTGCCAGCAGTTACTCCGGGGAGTCACCCCTCCACTTT | CASSYSGESPLHF
TRBJ2-7 | TRBV18 | - | - | TGTGCCAGCTCACCCGTACCGGCCCCGGACGAGCAGTACTTC | CASSPVPAPDEQYF
TRBJ1-1 | TRBV27 | - | - | TGTGCCAGCAGTCACGCAGGGTTCACTGAAGCTTTCTTT | CASSHAGFTEAFF
TRBJ1-2 | TRBV19 | - | - | TGTGCCAGTAGTAAACAAGGAGGAATGGCCTATGGCTACACCTTC | CASSKQGGMAYGYTF
TRBJ2-7 | TRBV11-2 | - | TRBD2 | TGTGCCAGCAGCCCCCGGACTAGCGGTTCCTCCTACGAGCAGTACTTC | CASSPRTSGSSYEQYF
TRBJ2-7 | TRBV2 | once | TRBD2 | TGTGCCACCCGGGGGGTGCAGGGCGAGTACTTC | CATRGVQGEYF
TRBJ1-1 | TRBV4-1 | - | - | TGCGCCAGCAGCCAAGTCACGAACACTGAAGCTTTCTTT | CASSQVTNTEAFF
TRBJ1-1 | TRBV30 | - | TRBD1 | TGTGCCTGGAGCCCCGTGCAGGGGGGACCTGAAGCTTTCTTT | CAWSPVQGGPEAFF
TRBJ2-7 | TRBV5-6 | - | - | TGTGCCAGCAGCCAGGGACCGCTCGAGCAGTACTTC | CASSQGPLEQYF
TRBJ1-2 | TRBV9 | - | TRBD1 | TGTGCCAGCAGCGGATCCGGGACAGGCCACGCTAACTATGGCTACACCTTC | CASSGSGTGHANYGYTF
TRBJ2-7 | TRBV5-1 | - | - | TGCGCCAGCAGCTCAGGAGTGGACTTTACCTACGAGCAGTACTTC | CASSSGVDFTYEQYF
TRBJ2-3 | TRBV10-3 | - | TRBD2 | TGTGCCATTGGGCGGGAGCAATCAGATACGCAGTATTTT | CAIGREQSDTQYF
TRBJ1-1 | TRBV5-4 | - | - | TGTGCCAGCAGCTTTCCGGGACAATCCACTGAAGCTTTCTTT | CASSFPGQSTEAFF
TRBJ2-1 | TRBV28 | - | - | TGTGCCAGCAGTTTTAGGGAATGGGGGGAACCAGATAATGAGCAGTTCTTC | CASSFREWGEPDNEQFF